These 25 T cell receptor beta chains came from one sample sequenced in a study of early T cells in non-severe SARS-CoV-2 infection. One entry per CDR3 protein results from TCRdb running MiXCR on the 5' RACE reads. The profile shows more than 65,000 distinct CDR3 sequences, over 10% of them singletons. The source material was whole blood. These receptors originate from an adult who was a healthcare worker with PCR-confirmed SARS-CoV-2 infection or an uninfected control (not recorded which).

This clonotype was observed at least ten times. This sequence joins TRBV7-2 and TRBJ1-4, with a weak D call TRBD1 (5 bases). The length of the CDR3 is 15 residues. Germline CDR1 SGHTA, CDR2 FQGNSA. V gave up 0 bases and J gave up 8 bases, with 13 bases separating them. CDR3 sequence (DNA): TGTGCCAGCAGCTTAGCCAGGGCGAGTGGAGAAAAACTGTTTTTT. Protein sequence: CASSLARASGEKLFF.

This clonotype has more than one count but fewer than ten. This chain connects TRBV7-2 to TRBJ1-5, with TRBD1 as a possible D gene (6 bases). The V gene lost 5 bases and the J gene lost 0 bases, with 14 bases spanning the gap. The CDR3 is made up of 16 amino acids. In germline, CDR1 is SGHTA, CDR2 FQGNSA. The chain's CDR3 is CASSQAGHFSNQPQHF. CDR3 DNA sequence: TGTGCCAGCAGCCAAGCGGGACACTTTAGCAATCAGCCCCAGCATTTT.

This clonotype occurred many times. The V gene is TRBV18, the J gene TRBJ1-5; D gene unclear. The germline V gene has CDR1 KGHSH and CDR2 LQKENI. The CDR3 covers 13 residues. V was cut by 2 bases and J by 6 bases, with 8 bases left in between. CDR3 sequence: CASSPGHTQPQHF. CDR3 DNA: TGTGCCAGCTCACCAGGGCATACTCAGCCCCAGCATTTT.

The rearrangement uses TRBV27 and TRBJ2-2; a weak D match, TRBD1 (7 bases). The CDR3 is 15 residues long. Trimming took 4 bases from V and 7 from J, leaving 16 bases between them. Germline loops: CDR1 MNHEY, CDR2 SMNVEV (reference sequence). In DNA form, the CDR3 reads TGTGCCAGCAGTTCCTACAGGGGAGGAGGCGGGGAGCTGTTTTTT. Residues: CASSSYRGGGGELFF.

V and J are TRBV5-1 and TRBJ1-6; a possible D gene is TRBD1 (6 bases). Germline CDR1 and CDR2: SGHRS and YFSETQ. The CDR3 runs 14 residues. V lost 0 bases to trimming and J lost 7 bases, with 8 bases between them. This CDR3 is CASSLAGVNSPLHF. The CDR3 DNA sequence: TGCGCCAGCAGCTTGGCAGGGGTAAATTCACCCCTCCACTTT.

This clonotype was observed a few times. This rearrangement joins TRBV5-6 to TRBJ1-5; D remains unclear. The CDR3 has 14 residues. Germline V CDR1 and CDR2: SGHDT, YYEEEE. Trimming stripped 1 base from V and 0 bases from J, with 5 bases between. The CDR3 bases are TGTGCCAGCAGCTTGATGTATAGCAATCAGCCCCAGCATTTT. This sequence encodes CASSLMYSNQPQHF. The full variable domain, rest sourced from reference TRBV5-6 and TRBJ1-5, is DAGVTQSPTHLIKTRGQQVTLRCSPKSGHDTVSWYQQALGQGPQFIFQYYEEEERQRGNFPDRFSGHQFPNYSSELNVNALLLGDSALYLCASSLMYSNQPQHFGDGTRLSIL.

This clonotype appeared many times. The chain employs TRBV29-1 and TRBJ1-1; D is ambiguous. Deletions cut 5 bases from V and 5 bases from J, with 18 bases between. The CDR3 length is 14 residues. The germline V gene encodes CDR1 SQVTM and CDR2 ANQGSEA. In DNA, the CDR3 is TGCAGCGTTTTTGCTTTCGAGGGTGGAACTGAAGCTTTCTTT. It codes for CSVFAFEGGTEAFF.

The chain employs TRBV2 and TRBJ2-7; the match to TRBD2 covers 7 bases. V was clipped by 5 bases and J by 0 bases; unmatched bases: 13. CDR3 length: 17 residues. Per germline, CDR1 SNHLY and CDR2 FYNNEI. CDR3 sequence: CASSIQPLAVSSYEQYF. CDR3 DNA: TGTGCCAGCAGTATACAACCGCTAGCGGTGAGCTCCTACGAGCAGTACTTC.

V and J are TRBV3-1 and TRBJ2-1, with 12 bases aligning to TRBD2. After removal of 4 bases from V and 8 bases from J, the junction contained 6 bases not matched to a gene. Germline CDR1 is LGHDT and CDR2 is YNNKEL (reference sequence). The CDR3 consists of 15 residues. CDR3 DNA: TGTGCCAGCAGCCTAACTAGCGGGAGGTACGATGAGCAGTTCTTC. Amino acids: CASSLTSGRYDEQFF.

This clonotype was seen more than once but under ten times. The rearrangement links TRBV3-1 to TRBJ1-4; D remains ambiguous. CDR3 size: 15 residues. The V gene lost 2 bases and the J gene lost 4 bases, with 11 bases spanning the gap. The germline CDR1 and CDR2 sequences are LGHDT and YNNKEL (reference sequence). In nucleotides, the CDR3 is TGTGCCAGCAGCCAAACCCTCGCCATTAATGAAAAACTGTTTTTT. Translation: CASSQTLAINEKLFF.

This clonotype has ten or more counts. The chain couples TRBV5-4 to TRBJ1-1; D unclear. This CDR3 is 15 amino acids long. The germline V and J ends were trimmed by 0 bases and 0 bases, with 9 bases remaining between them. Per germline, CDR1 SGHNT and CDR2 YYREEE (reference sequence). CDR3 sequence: CASSLEFGVNTEAFF. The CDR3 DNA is TGTGCCAGCAGCTTGGAGTTTGGGGTGAACACTGAAGCTTTCTTT.

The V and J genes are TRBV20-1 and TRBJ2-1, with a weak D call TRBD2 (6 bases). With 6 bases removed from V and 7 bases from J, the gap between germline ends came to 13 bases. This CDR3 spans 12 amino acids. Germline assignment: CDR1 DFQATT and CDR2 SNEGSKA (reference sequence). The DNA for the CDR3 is TGCAGTGCGGGGGGAATGGGGAATGAGCAGTTCTTC. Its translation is CSAGGMGNEQFF.

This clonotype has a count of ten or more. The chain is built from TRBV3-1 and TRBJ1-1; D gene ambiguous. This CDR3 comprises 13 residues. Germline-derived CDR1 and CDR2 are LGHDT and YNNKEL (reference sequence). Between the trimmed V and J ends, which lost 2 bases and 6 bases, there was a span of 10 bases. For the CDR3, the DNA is TGTGCCAGCAGCCAATTTGCAGGAGCTGAAGCTTTCTTT. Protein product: CASSQFAGAEAFF.

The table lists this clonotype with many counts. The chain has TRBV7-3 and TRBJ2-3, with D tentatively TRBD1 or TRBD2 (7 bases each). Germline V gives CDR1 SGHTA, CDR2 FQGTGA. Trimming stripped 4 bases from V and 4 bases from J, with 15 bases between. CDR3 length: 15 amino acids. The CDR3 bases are TGTGCCAGCAGCTCTACAGGGGAGGGAGCAGATACGCAGTATTTT. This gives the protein CASSSTGEGADTQYF.

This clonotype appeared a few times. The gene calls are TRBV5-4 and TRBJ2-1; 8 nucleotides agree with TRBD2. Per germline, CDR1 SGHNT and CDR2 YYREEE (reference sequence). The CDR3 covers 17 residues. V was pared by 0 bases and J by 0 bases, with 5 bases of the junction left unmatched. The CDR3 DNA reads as TGTGCCAGCAGCTTGGGACTAGCGAGAAGCTCCTACAATGAGCAGTTCTTC. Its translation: CASSLGLARSSYNEQFF. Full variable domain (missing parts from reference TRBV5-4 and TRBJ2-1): ETGVTQSPTHLIKTRGQQVTLRCSSQSGHNTVSWYQQALGQGPQFIFQYYREEENGRGNFPPRFSGLQFPNYSSELNVNALELDDSALYLCASSLGLARSSYNEQFFGPGTRLTVL.

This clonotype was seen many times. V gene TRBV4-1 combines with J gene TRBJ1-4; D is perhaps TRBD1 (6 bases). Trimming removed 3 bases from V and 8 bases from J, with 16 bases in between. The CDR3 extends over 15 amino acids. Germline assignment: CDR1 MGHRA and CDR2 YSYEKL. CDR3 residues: CASSHNYRQDEKLFF. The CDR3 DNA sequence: TGCGCCAGCAGCCACAACTACAGACAGGACGAAAAACTGTTTTTT.

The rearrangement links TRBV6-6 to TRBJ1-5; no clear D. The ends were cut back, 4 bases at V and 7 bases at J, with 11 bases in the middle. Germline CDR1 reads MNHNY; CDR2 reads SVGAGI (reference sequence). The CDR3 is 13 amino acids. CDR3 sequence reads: CASSSHPRQPQHF. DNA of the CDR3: TGTGCCAGCAGTTCACATCCGAGACAGCCCCAGCATTTT.

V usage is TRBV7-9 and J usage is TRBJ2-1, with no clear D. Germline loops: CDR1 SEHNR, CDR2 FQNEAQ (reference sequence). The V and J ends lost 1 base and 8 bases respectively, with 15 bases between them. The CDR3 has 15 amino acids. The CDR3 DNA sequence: TGTGCCAGCAGCTTAGTTTCTGGGCCCGGCGATGAGCAGTTCTTC. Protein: CASSLVSGPGDEQFF.

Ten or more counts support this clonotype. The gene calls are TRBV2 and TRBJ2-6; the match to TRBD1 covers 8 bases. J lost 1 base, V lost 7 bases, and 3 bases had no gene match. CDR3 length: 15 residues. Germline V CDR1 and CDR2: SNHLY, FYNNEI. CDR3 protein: CASTRTGSGANVLTF. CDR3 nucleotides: TGTGCCAGCACCAGGACAGGGTCTGGGGCCAACGTCCTGACTTTC.

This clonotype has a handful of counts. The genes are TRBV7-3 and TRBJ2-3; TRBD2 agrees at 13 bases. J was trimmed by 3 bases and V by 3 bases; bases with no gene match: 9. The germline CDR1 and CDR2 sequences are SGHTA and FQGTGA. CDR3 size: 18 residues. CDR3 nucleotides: TGTGCCAGCAGCTTGACAGGGTTGGGACTAGCGGGAACAGATACGCAGTATTTT. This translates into CASSLTGLGLAGTDTQYF.

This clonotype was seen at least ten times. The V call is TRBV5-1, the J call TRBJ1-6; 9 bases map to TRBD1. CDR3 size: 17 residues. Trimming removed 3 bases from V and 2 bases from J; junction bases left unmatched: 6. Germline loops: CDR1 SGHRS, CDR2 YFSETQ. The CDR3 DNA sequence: TGCGCCAGCAGCTCCGGGACAGGGACCCCCTATAATTCACCCCTCCACTTT. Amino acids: CASSSGTGTPYNSPLHF.

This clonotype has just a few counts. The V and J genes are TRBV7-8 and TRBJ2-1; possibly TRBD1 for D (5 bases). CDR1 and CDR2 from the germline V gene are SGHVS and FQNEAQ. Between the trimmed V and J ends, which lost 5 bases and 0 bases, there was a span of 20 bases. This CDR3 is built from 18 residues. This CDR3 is CASSRRRWGASSYNEQFF. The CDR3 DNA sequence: TGTGCCAGCAGCCGACGCCGGTGGGGCGCGAGCTCCTACAATGAGCAGTTCTTC.

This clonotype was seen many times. As DNA, the CDR3 is TGCAGCGTCCAAAACACTGAAGCTTTCTTT. Its translation is CSVQNTEAFF. This chain links TRBV29-1 with TRBJ1-1; D uncertain. Trimming cost V 6 bases and J 2 bases, with 4 bases left between them. CDR1 and CDR2 from the germline V gene are SQVTM and ANQGSEA. This CDR3 contains 10 residues.

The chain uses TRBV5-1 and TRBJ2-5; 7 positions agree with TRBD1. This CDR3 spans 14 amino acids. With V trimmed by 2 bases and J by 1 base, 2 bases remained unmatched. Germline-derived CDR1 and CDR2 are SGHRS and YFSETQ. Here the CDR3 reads CASSFGQVQETQYF. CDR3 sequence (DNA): TGCGCCAGCAGCTTTGGACAGGTCCAAGAGACCCAGTACTTC.

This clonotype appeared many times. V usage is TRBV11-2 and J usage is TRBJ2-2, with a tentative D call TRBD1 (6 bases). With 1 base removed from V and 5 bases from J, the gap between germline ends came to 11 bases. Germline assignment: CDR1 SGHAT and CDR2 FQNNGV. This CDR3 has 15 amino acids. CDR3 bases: TGTGCCAGCAGCTTAGCGTGGACAGTAACCGGGGAGCTGTTTTTT. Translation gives CASSLAWTVTGELFF.